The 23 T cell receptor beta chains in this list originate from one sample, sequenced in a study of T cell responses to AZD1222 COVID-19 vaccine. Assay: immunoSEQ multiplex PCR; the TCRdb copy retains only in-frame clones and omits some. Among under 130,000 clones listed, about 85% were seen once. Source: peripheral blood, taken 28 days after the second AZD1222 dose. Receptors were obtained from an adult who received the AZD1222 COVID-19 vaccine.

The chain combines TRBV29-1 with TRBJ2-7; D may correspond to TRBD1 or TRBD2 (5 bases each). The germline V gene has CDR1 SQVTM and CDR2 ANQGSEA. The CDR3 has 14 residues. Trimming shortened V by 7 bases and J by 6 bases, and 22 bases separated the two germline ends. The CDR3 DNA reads TGCAGCGCCGGGACCGACAACTTCCTAGGCGAGCAGTACTTC. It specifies CSAGTDNFLGEQYF.

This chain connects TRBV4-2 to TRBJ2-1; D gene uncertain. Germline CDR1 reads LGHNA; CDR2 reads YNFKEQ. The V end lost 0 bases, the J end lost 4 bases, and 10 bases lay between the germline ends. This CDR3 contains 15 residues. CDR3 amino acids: CASSQEYKNYNEQFF. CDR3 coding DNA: TGTGCCAGCAGCCAAGAATACAAAAATTACAATGAGCAGTTCTTC.

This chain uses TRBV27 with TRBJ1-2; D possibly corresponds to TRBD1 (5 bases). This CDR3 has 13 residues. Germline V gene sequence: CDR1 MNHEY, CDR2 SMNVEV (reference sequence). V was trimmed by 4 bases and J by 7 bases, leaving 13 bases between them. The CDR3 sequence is CASSSTPGGGYTF. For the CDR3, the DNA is TGTGCCAGCAGTTCGACCCCCGGGGGTGGCTACACCTTC.

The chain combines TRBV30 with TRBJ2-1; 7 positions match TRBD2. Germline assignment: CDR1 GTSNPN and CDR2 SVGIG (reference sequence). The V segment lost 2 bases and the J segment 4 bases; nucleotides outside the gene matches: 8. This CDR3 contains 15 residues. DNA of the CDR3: TGTGCCTGGAGTATTGAGACTAGCTTATACAATGAGCAGTTCTTC. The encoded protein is CAWSIETSLYNEQFF.

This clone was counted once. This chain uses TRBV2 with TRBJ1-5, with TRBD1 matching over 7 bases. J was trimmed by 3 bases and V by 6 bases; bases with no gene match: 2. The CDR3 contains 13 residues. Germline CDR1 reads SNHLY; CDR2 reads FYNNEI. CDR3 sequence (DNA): TGTGCCAGCAGGGGACAGTACAATCAGCCCCAGCATTTT. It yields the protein CASRGQYNQPQHF.

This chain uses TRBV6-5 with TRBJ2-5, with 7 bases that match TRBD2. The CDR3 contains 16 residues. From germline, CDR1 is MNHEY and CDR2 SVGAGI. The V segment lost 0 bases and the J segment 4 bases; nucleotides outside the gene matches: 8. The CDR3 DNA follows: TGTGCCAGCAGTTACTCGTTGTCGGTAGCGGGAGAGACCCAGTACTTC. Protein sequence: CASSYSLSVAGETQYF.

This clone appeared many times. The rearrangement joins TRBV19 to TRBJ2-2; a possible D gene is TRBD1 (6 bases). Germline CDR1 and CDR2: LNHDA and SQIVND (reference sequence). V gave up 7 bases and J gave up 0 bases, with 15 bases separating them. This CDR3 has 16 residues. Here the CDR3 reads CASTLNRAANTGELFF. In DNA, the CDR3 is TGTGCCAGTACCCTAAACAGGGCAGCGAACACCGGGGAGCTGTTTTTT.

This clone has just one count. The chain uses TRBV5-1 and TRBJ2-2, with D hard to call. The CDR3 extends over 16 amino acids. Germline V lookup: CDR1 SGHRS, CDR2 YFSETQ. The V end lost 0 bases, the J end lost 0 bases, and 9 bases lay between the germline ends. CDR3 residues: CASSLGRQANTGELFF. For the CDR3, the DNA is TGCGCCAGCAGCTTGGGCAGGCAGGCGAACACCGGGGAGCTGTTTTTT.

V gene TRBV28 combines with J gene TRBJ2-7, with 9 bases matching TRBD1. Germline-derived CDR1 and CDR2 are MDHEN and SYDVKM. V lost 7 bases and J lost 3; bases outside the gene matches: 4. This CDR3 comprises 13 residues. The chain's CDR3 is CASTGQGNYEQYF. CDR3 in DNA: TGTGCCAGCACCGGACAGGGGAACTACGAGCAGTACTTC.

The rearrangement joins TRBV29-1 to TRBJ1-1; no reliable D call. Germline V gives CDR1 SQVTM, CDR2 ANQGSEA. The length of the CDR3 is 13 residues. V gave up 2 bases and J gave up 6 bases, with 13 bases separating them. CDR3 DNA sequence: TGCAGCGTTGAATCAGACGGGTTGTCTGAAGCTTTCTTT. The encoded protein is CSVESDGLSEAFF. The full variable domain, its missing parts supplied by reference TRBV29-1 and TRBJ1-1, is SAVISQKPSRDICQRGTSLTIQCQVDSQVTMMFWYRQQPGQSLTLIATANQGSEATYESGFVIDKFPISRPNLTFSTLTVSNMSPEDSSIYLCSVESDGLSEAFFGQGTRLTVV.

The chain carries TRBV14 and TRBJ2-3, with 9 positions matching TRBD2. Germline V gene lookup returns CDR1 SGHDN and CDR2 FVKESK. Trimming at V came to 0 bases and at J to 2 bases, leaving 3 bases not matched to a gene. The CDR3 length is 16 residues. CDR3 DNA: TGTGCCAGCAGCCAAGATCAGCGGGAGGTCACAGATACGCAGTATTTT. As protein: CASSQDQREVTDTQYF. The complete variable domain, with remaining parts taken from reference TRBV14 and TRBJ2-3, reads EAGVTQFPSHSVIEKGQTVTLRCDPISGHDNLYWYRRVMGKEIKFLLHFVKESKQDESGMPNNRFLAERTGGTYSTLKVQPAELEDSGVYFCASSQDQREVTDTQYFGPGTRLTVL.

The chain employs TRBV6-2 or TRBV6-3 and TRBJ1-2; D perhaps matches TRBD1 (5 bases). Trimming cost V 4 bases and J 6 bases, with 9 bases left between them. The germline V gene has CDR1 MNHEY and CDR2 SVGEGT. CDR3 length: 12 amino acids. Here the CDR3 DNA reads TGTGCCAGCAGTTTCAGGGTTGATGGCTACACCTTC. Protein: CASSFRVDGYTF.

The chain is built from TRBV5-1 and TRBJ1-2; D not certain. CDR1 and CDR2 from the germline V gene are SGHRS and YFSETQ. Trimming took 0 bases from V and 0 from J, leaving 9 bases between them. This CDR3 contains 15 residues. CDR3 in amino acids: CASSLGFYANYGYTF. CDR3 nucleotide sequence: TGCGCCAGCAGCTTGGGGTTTTACGCTAACTATGGCTACACCTTC.

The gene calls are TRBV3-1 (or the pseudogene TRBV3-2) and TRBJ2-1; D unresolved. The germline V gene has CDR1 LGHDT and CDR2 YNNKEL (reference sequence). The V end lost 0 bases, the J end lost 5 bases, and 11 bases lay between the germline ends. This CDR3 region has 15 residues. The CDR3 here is CASSQDPTRDNEQFF. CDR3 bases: TGTGCCAGCAGCCAAGATCCCACAAGGGACAATGAGCAGTTCTTC.

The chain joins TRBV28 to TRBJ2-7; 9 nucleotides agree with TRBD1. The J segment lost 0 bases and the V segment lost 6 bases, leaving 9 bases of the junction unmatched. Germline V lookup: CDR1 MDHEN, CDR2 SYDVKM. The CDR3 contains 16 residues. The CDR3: CASRFTPGQGSYEQYF. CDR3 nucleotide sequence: TGTGCCAGCAGATTCACTCCGGGACAGGGCTCCTACGAGCAGTACTTC.

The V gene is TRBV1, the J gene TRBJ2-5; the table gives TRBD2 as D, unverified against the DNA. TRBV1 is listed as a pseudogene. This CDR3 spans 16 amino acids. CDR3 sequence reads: CTSSQGGLAGLETQYF. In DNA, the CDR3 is TGCACCAGCAGCCAAGGGGGACTAGCGGGATTAGAGACCCAGTACTTC.

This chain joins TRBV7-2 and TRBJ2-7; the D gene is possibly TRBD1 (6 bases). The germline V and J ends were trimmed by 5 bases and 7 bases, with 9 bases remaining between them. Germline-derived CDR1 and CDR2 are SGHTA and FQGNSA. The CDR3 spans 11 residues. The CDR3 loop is CASSRDREQYF. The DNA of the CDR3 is TGTGCCAGCAGCCGCGACAGGGAGCAGTACTTC.

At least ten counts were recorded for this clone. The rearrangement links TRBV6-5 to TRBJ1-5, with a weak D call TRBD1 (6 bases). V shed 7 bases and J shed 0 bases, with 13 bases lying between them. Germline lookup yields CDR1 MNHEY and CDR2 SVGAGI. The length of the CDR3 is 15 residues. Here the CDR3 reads CASKLTGSSNQPQHF. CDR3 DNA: TGTGCCAGCAAACTCACAGGGTCTAGCAATCAGCCCCAGCATTTT.

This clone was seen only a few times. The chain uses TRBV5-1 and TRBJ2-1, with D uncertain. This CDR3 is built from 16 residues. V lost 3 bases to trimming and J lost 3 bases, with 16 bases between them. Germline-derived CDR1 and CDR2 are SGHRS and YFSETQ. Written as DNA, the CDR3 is TGCGCCAGCAGCTCAACCCTCGGACCGGACTACAATGAGCAGTTCTTC. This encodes CASSSTLGPDYNEQFF. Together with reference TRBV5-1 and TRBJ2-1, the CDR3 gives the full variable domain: KAGVTQTPRYLIKTRGQQVTLSCSPISGHRSVSWYQQTPGQGLQFLFEYFSETQRNKGNFPGRFSGRQFSNSRSEMNVSTLELGDSALYLCASSSTLGPDYNEQFFGPGTRLTVL.

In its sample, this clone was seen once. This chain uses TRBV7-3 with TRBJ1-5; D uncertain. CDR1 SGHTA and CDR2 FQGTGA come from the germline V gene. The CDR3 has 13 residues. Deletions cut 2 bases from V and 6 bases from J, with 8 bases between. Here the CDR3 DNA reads TGTGCCAGCAGCTTAGATGCAGGTCAGCCCCAGCATTTT. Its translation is CASSLDAGQPQHF.

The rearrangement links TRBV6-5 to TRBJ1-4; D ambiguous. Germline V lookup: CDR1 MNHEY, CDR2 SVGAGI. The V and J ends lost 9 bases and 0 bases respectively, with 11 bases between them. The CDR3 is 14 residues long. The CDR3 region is CASTEGPTNEKLFF. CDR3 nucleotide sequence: TGTGCCAGTACCGAAGGGCCAACTAATGAAAAACTGTTTTTT.

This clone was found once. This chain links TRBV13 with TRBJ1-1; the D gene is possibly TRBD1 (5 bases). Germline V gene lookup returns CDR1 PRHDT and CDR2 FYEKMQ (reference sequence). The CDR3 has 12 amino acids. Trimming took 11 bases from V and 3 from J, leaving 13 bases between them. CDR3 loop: CAGTPSDTEAFF. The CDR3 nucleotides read TGTGCCGGGACCCCCTCAGACACTGAAGCTTTCTTT. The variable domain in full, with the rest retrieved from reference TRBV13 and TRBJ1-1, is AAGVIQSPRHLIKEKRETATLKCYPIPRHDTVYWYQQGPGQDPQFLISFYEKMQSDKGSIPDRFSAQQFSDYHSELNMSSLELGDSALYFCAGTPSDTEAFFGQGTRLTVV.

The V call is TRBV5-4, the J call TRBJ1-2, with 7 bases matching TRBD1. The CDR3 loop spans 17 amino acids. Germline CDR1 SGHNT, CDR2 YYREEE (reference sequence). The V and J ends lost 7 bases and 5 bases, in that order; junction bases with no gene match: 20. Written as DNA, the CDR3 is TGTGCCAGCTCCCCGCTTTTGACAGGGACAAGTTCTTATGGCTACACCTTC. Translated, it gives CASSPLLTGTSSYGYTF.